Listed below are T cell receptor beta chains from one sample, sequenced in a study of cytomegalovirus exposure and HLA in healthy donors. Sequenced by immunoSEQ multiplex PCR; TCRdb stores in-frame clones only, minus some. The data hold 200,000 to 250,000 clones, with 75% to 90% observed a single time. The sample comprised PBMCs. The receptor source for this set is a woman between 18 and 29 years old in good health and CMV-seronegative. The CDR3 runs from the conserved cysteine through the conserved F or W. The order of the fields is J gene, D gene, V gene, clone size, CDR3 DNA, CDR3 protein. A D gene is named only where the DNA matches it firmly. Clone size is given for some rows only: seen once, a few or many times, or a class if the clone is expanded.

J: TRBJ2-7; D: .; V: TRBV5-6; size: .; DNA: TGTGCCAGCAGCTTGGCGCGGGACGGACCCTACGAGCAGTACTTC; CDR3: CASSLARDGPYEQYF
J: TRBJ1-6; D: .; V: TRBV6-1; size: few; DNA: TGTGCCAGCAGTGAAATGTTACCTCCCCACTTT; CDR3: CASSEMLPPHF
J: TRBJ2-7; D: TRBD2; V: TRBV19; size: .; DNA: TGTGCCAGTAGCATTTCAGGGCCTAGCGGGAGGTACGAGCAGTACTTC; CDR3: CASSISGPSGRYEQYF
J: TRBJ1-6; D: .; V: TRBV19; size: .; DNA: TGTGCCAGTAGTTTCGGGGGTACTTCACCCCTCCACTTT; CDR3: CASSFGGTSPLHF
J: TRBJ2-3; D: .; V: TRBV25-1; size: .; DNA: TGTGCCAGCAGTGAACGGGGGAGCAGCACAGATACGCAGTATTTT; CDR3: CASSERGSSTDTQYF
J: TRBJ2-7; D: TRBD1; V: TRBV6-5; size: .; DNA: TGTGCCAGCAGTTCCCGGACAGGACCCTACGAGCAGTACTTC; CDR3: CASSSRTGPYEQYF
J: TRBJ1-1; D: .; V: TRBV27; size: once; DNA: TGTGCCAGCAACCCCGGGGCAGGGGCTGAAGCTTTCTTT; CDR3: CASNPGAGAEAFF
J: TRBJ2-5; D: TRBD1; V: TRBV27; size: .; DNA: TGTGCCAGCAGTTTTTTGGACAGGGGGGAGACCCAGTACTTC; CDR3: CASSFLDRGETQYF
J: TRBJ1-2; D: .; V: TRBV15; size: .; DNA: TGTGCCACCAGCAGAGAATGGGGCAGGACTCCGGATGGCTACACCTTC; CDR3: CATSREWGRTPDGYTF
J: TRBJ2-3; D: .; V: TRBV6-6; size: .; DNA: TGTGCCAGCAGTCCCGGAGATACGCAGTATTTT; CDR3: CASSPGDTQYF
J: TRBJ2-5; D: .; V: TRBV2; size: .; DNA: TGTGCCAGCAGTAGTGGGCTCCTAGTATTCGGAGAGACCCAGTACTTC; CDR3: CASSSGLLVFGETQYF
J: TRBJ1-3; D: TRBD1; V: TRBV5-1; size: .; DNA: TGCGCCAGCTCCTTGACAGGGAATGGAAACACCATATATTTT; CDR3: CASSLTGNGNTIYF
J: TRBJ2-3; D: TRBD1; V: TRBV25-1; size: .; DNA: TGTGCCAGCAGTGAATCCTCCTCGGACAGGGGAATCCCAGATACGCAGTATTTT; CDR3: CASSESSSDRGIPDTQYF
J: TRBJ1-5; D: .; V: TRBV27; size: .; DNA: TGTGCCAGCAGGCTGGTCCATAACGGGGCCCAGCATTTT; CDR3: CASRLVHNGAQHF
J: TRBJ2-7; D: .; V: TRBV11-2; size: few; DNA: TGTGCCAGCAGCTTGGACCGGGGGATAAGCTCCTACGAGCAGTACTTC; CDR3: CASSLDRGISSYEQYF
J: TRBJ2-1; D: TRBD2; V: TRBV5-1; size: few; DNA: TGCGCCAGCAGCTTGAAAACTAGCGGTATGGAGGTGGAGCAGTTCTTC; CDR3: CASSLKTSGMEVEQFF
J: TRBJ1-5; D: .; V: TRBV21-1; size: .; DNA: TGTGCCTTCTCCGACAGGGGGCTGTGGGGCAATCAGCCCCAGCATTTT; CDR3: CAFSDRGLWGNQPQHF
J: TRBJ2-1; D: .; V: TRBV7-3; size: .; DNA: TGTGCCAGCAGCCCCCGGGACCGGAATTACAATGAGCAGTTCTTC; CDR3: CASSPRDRNYNEQFF
J: TRBJ2-1; D: .; V: TRBV20-1; size: .; DNA: TGCAGTGCTAGAGGGCCAGAGCAGTTCTTC; CDR3: CSARGPEQFF
J: TRBJ2-2; D: .; V: TRBV7-7; size: .; DNA: TGTGCTAGCAGCTCGGAGGGCGGGCAGATTAACACCGGGGAGCTGTTTTTT; CDR3: CASSSEGGQINTGELFF
J: TRBJ2-5; D: .; V: TRBV18; size: .; DNA: TGTGCCAGCTCACCCAGGAACCAAGAGACCCAGTACTTC; CDR3: CASSPRNQETQYF
J: TRBJ2-7; D: TRBD2; V: TRBV18; size: .; DNA: TGTGCCAGCTCACCTTTTCAGCGGGAGGGCCCGCTCGAGCAGTACTTC; CDR3: CASSPFQREGPLEQYF
J: TRBJ2-5; D: TRBD2; V: TRBV2; size: .; DNA: TGTGCCAGCAGGTTTCTAGCGGGAGCACCGGAGACCCAGTACTTC; CDR3: CASRFLAGAPETQYF
J: TRBJ1-2; D: .; V: TRBV7-6; size: .; DNA: TGTGCCAGCAGCTTAGCTATGGTCAGTCCTACCCTTTCTAACTATGGCTACACCTTC; CDR3: CASSLAMVSPTLSNYGYTF
J: TRBJ2-7; D: TRBD2; V: TRBV4-1; size: .; DNA: TGCGCCAGCAGCCAACCTAGCGGGAGCTTCGAGCAGTACTTC; CDR3: CASSQPSGSFEQYF